This T cell receptor beta chain was recovered during a study of CD8+CD57+ T cells in acquired aplastic anemia. CDR3 and TCR beta VDJ profiling relied on a genomic DNA template. TCRdb re-analysed the reads in MiXCR, keeping a single row per CDR3 protein. This table holds 200,000 to 250,000 distinct CDR3 sequences, roughly 50% found once. Sequencing was done on patients that had shown CD8+CD57+ cell expansion by flow cytometry. Germline V gene sequence: CDR1 SGHRS, CDR2 YFSETQ. The length of the CDR3 is 17 residues. Deletions cut 0 bases from V and 9 bases from J, with 22 bases between. Remarks on this clonotype: A much larger clonotype is one base distant, so this may be a read error.

The TCR was taken from a human donor with aplastic anemia. The chain joins TRBV5-1 to TRBJ2-1; weak D call: TRBD1 (5 bases). Specimen: sorted CD4+, CD8+, or CD8+CD57+ T cells (not recorded which) from PBMCs. CDR3 in amino acids: CASSLEGLRTRRLEQFF. In DNA form, the CDR3 reads TGCGCCAGCAGCTTGGAGGGGTTGCGGACACGGCGGCTTGAGCAGTTCTTC.